These 32 T cell receptor beta chains were all obtained from the same sample, sequenced in a study of blood T cell repertoires in COVID-19. The table came from immunoSEQ multiplex PCR; TCRdb's copy has only in-frame clones and leaves some out. The data contain a few hundred thousand clones, more than 75% of them seen just once; the ten biggest clones take up over 2%. The source material was peripheral blood. The receptors stem from a woman in her twenties or thirties who had recovered from COVID-19.

The chain uses TRBV5-1 and TRBJ2-2; perhaps TRBD2 as D (5 bases). Per germline, CDR1 SGHRS and CDR2 YFSETQ. V lost 4 bases and J lost 4, with 17 bases in between. The CDR3 totals 16 residues. The CDR3 loop reads CASSPPGTRGTGELFF. DNA for the CDR3: TGCGCCAGCAGCCCTCCGGGAACCCGCGGCACCGGGGAGCTGTTTTTT.

V usage is TRBV19 and J usage is TRBJ1-3; 7 nucleotides agree with TRBD1. The CDR3 totals 14 residues. J was trimmed by 7 bases and V by 7 bases; bases with no gene match: 10. Per germline, CDR1 LNHDA and CDR2 SQIVND (reference sequence). The CDR3 DNA reads as TGTGCCAGTACCTTGACAGGGAAAACCAACACCATATATTTT. Protein sequence: CASTLTGKTNTIYF.

The chain joins TRBV11-1 to TRBJ1-1; D unclear. Germline-derived CDR1 and CDR2 are SGHAT and FQDESV (reference sequence). Trimming cost V 5 bases and J 5 bases, with 12 bases left between them. The CDR3 consists of 13 residues. The CDR3: CASSLERGTEAFF. CDR3 DNA sequence: TGTGCCAGCAGCCTCGAACGAGGAACTGAAGCTTTCTTT.

This chain joins TRBV7-2 and TRBJ2-7; 9 bases align to TRBD2. The CDR3 covers 17 residues. The V segment lost 3 bases and the J segment 6 bases; nucleotides outside the gene matches: 15. Germline CDR1 and CDR2: SGHTA and FQGNSA. In DNA form, the CDR3 reads TGTGCCAGCAGCTTGGGTTTTAGCGGGAGTGGGGCACTCGAGCAGTACTTC. Amino acids: CASSLGFSGSGALEQYF.

This clone was counted a few times. One junction end does not reproduce the germline sequence, and a read error may be involved. The gene calls are TRBV28 and TRBJ1-5; unclear D gene. CDR3 size: 15 residues. Germline V lookup: CDR1 MDHEN, CDR2 SYDVKM. CDR3 residues: CGSHPVIDSYQPQHF. The CDR3 DNA sequence: TGTGGGTCGCACCCAGTAATAGATAGCTATCAGCCCCAGCATTTT.

The chain's CDR3 is CASSSTGGKGKLFF. Here the CDR3 DNA reads TGTGCCAGCAGTTCAACAGGGGGCAAAGGGAAACTGTTTTTT. The chain employs TRBV7-9 and TRBJ1-4, with TRBD1 matching over 9 bases. This CDR3 is 14 amino acids long. V was pared by 6 bases and J by 11 bases, with 10 bases of the junction left unmatched. Germline CDR1 SEHNR, CDR2 FQNEAQ (reference sequence).

The rearrangement joins TRBV5-4 to TRBJ2-5; possible D gene TRBD2, 6 bases. V dropped 4 bases and J dropped 5 bases, with 15 bases sitting between them. Per the germline V gene, CDR1 is SGHNT and CDR2 is YYREEE (reference sequence). CDR3 length: 14 residues. CDR3 bases: TGTGCCAGCAGCGTGACTAGTCGGGCGGAGACCCAGTACTTC. It encodes CASSVTSRAETQYF.

The V call is TRBV5-1, the J call TRBJ2-7; tentative D call: TRBD2 (6 bases). The germline gives CDR1 SGHRS, CDR2 YFSETQ. This CDR3 contains 13 residues. V was shortened by 4 bases and J by 4 bases, with 12 bases between the two germline ends. CDR3 sequence reads: CASSPMTRYEQYF. Here the CDR3 DNA reads TGCGCCAGCAGCCCAATGACTAGGTACGAGCAGTACTTC.

V is TRBV2 and J is TRBJ2-2, with TRBD2 matching 7 bases. From germline, CDR1 is SNHLY and CDR2 FYNNEI. The length of the CDR3 is 15 residues. V shed 3 bases and J 9 bases; nucleotides not matched to a gene: 10. Here the CDR3 DNA reads TGTGCCAGCAGTGACGAGGGAGGGCCCTCCCGGGAGCTGTTTTTT. This translates into CASSDEGGPSRELFF. The whole variable domain, filled in from reference TRBV2 and TRBJ2-2, reads EPEVTQTPSHQVTQMGQEVILRCVPISNHLYFYWYRQILGQKVEFLVSFYNNEISEKSEIFDDQFSVERPDGSNFTLKIRSTKLEDSAMYFCASSDEGGPSRELFFGEGSRLTVL.

This sequence joins TRBV25-1 and TRBJ1-5; D is uncertain. The CDR3 is 13 amino acids. V was cut by 3 bases and J by 7 bases, with 10 bases left in between. Germline loops: CDR1 MGHDK, CDR2 SYGVNS. CDR3 amino acids: CASSDLVGQPQHF. The CDR3 nucleotides read TGTGCCAGCAGTGATTTAGTCGGGCAGCCCCAGCATTTT.

Notes on this clone: The same CDR3 also results from other DNA sequences found in this sample. This chain links TRBV27 with TRBJ2-1, with D possibly being TRBD2 (6 bases). Germline V gives CDR1 MNHEY, CDR2 SMNVEV (reference sequence). The V end lost 3 bases, the J end lost 0 bases, and 9 bases lay between the germline ends. The CDR3 loop spans 15 amino acids. CDR3 nucleotide sequence: TGTGCCAGCAGTTTGCGGGGTCACTCCTACAATGAGCAGTTCTTC. Amino acid sequence: CASSLRGHSYNEQFF.

The rearrangement uses TRBV6-6 and TRBJ1-2, with D perhaps matching TRBD1 (5 bases). Germline CDR1 is MNHNY and CDR2 is SVGAGI (reference sequence). The V gene lost 2 bases and the J gene lost 0 bases, with 13 bases spanning the gap. The CDR3 sequence is 16 residues long. CDR3 in amino acids: CASSYGGWAPNYGYTF. The CDR3 DNA reads as TGTGCCAGCAGTTACGGGGGGTGGGCGCCTAACTATGGCTACACCTTC.

The chain uses TRBV18 and TRBJ2-3, with D unresolved. Trimming shortened V by 5 bases and J by 5 bases, and 11 bases separated the two germline ends. Germline V lookup: CDR1 KGHSH, CDR2 LQKENI. This CDR3 region has 13 residues. CDR3 nucleotide sequence: TGTGCCAGCTCAAGCTCAAACTTAGATACGCAGTATTTT. This encodes CASSSSNLDTQYF.

This chain links TRBV19 with TRBJ2-2; 12 bases agree with TRBD2. Trimming took 5 bases from V and 4 from J; bases not matched to a gene: 5. The CDR3 covers 16 residues. Germline-derived CDR1 and CDR2 are LNHDA and SQIVND (reference sequence). The CDR3 nucleotides are TGTGCCAGTAGTCTACTAGCGGGGGGCCGCACCGGGGAGCTGTTTTTT. It specifies CASSLLAGGRTGELFF. The variable domain in full, with the rest retrieved from reference TRBV19 and TRBJ2-2, is DGGITQSPKYLFRKEGQNVTLSCEQNLNHDAMYWYRQDPGQGLRLIYYSQIVNDFQKGDIAEGYSVSREKKESFPLTVTSAQKNPTAFYLCASSLLAGGRTGELFFGEGSRLTVL.

The gene calls are TRBV7-8 and TRBJ2-3, with D maybe TRBD2 (5 bases). CDR1 is SGHVS and CDR2 is FQNEAQ in the germline V gene. Between the trimmed V and J ends, which lost 6 bases and 2 bases, there was a span of 15 bases. CDR3 length: 15 residues. DNA for the CDR3: TGTGCCAGCAGGCCAGAAGCGGTCGTCACAGATACGCAGTATTTT. It codes for CASRPEAVVTDTQYF.

This clone was seen a single time. The chain is built from TRBV13 and TRBJ1-3; 8 bases are shared with TRBD1. CDR1 and CDR2 (germline): PRHDT, FYEKMQ (reference sequence). The CDR3 consists of 16 residues. J lost 3 bases, V lost 4 bases, and 8 bases had no gene match. The CDR3, as DNA: TGTGCCAGCAGCTACCCAGGGGGCGCCTATGGAAACACCATATATTTT. Amino acids: CASSYPGGAYGNTIYF.

CDR3 bases: TGTGCCAGCAGCCAAGATACCCCGCAGGGGGCACAGGAGCAGTTCTTC. Residues: CASSQDTPQGAQEQFF. The chain employs TRBV4-2 and TRBJ2-1; 8 bases line up with TRBD1. After removal of 0 bases from V and 10 bases from J, the junction contained 11 bases not matched to a gene. Germline CDR1 and CDR2: LGHNA and YNFKEQ. CDR3 length: 16 residues.

V usage is TRBV19 and J usage is TRBJ2-7; TRBD1 is a possible D gene (6 bases). CDR1 and CDR2 (germline): LNHDA, SQIVND (reference sequence). V was pared by 5 bases and J by 6 bases, with 17 bases between. The CDR3 covers 14 residues. DNA for the CDR3: TGTGCCAGTAGTCCGCGTGGGGGCCGTATCGAGCAGTACTTC. Translation gives CASSPRGGRIEQYF. Drawing the rest from reference TRBV19 and TRBJ2-7, the complete variable domain is DGGITQSPKYLFRKEGQNVTLSCEQNLNHDAMYWYRQDPGQGLRLIYYSQIVNDFQKGDIAEGYSVSREKKESFPLTVTSAQKNPTAFYLCASSPRGGRIEQYFGPGTRLTVT.

The J gene is TRBJ2-5, the V gene TRBV11-3; TRBD2 matches 10 bases. V shed 5 bases, J shed 5 bases, and the junction held 8 bases outside the gene matches. The germline V gene encodes CDR1 SGHNT and CDR2 YENEEA. The CDR3 length is 15 residues. CDR3 residues: CASSQSGGDSETQYF. The CDR3 DNA follows: TGTGCCAGCAGCCAGAGCGGGGGGGATTCGGAGACCCAGTACTTC.

Only a few counts were recorded for this clone. The genes are TRBV6-5 and TRBJ2-7, with 7 bases identical to TRBD1. Germline CDR1 is MNHEY and CDR2 is SVGAGI. The CDR3 is 12 residues long. After removal of 10 bases from V and 0 bases from J, the junction contained 3 bases not matched to a gene. CDR3 in DNA: TGTGCCACCGGGACAGTCTCCTACGAGCAGTACTTC. Encoded protein: CATGTVSYEQYF.

V usage is TRBV6-5 and J usage is TRBJ2-3, with a tentative D call TRBD2 (6 bases). Germline V CDR1 and CDR2: MNHEY, SVGAGI. The CDR3 is 15 amino acids. V was clipped by 1 base and J by 2 bases, with 10 bases between them. CDR3: CASSYWRGNTDTQYF. In nucleotides, the CDR3 is TGTGCCAGCAGTTACTGGCGGGGCAACACAGATACGCAGTATTTT.

The chain uses TRBV28 and TRBJ2-1; 7 nucleotides agree with TRBD1. CDR1 is MDHEN and CDR2 is SYDVKM in the germline V gene. CDR3 length equals 15 residues. V trimming: 6 bases; J trimming: 9 bases; junction bases outside the gene matches: 14. CDR3 nucleotide sequence: TGTGCCAGCAGCCAATACAATCACAGGGGCCGTGAGCAGTTCTTC. Its protein is CASSQYNHRGREQFF. The full variable domain, rest sourced from reference TRBV28 and TRBJ2-1, is DVKVTQSSRYLVKRTGEKVFLECVQDMDHENMFWYRQDPGLGLRLIYFSYDVKMKEKGDIPEGYSVSREKKERFSLILESASTNQTSMYLCASSQYNHRGREQFFGPGTRLTVL.

V and J are TRBV5-1 and TRBJ2-7, with TRBD1 matching 7 bases. CDR1 is SGHRS and CDR2 is YFSETQ in the germline V gene. This CDR3 has 15 residues. The V gene end was trimmed by 3 bases and the J gene end by 3 bases; junction bases not matched to a gene: 9. CDR3 nucleotides: TGCGCCAGCAGCTGGGGGTTGACAGGGTACTACGAGCAGTACTTC. The encoded protein is CASSWGLTGYYEQYF.

The chain uses TRBV6-2 or TRBV6-3 and TRBJ2-3, with TRBD2 matching 8 bases. Germline assignment: CDR1 MNHEY and CDR2 SVGEGT. Trimming at V came to 6 bases and at J to 0 bases, leaving 5 bases not matched to a gene. This CDR3 is 15 amino acids long. DNA of the CDR3: TGTGCCAGCAGCCGAACTAGCGGAAGCACAGATACGCAGTATTTT. It is translated as CASSRTSGSTDTQYF.

The chain carries TRBV29-1 and TRBJ1-1; no clear D gene. V lost 4 bases, J lost 5 bases, and 5 bases lay in between. This CDR3 region has 10 residues. Per germline, CDR1 SQVTM and CDR2 ANQGSEA. CDR3 bases: TGCAGCGTTGGTCGTACTGAAGCTTTCTTT. As protein: CSVGRTEAFF.

This clone was found many times. J is TRBJ1-5 and V is TRBV28, with D possibly matching TRBD1 (6 bases). Trimming shortened V by 6 bases and J by 4 bases, and 28 bases separated the two germline ends. The germline gives CDR1 MDHEN, CDR2 SYDVKM. This CDR3 contains 19 residues. CDR3 in amino acids: CASRKRTYARTAVNQPQHF. The CDR3 DNA sequence: TGTGCCAGCAGGAAGAGAACTTACGCCCGGACAGCGGTAAATCAGCCCCAGCATTTT.

V usage is TRBV6-1 and J usage is TRBJ1-1; 9 positions agree with TRBD1. V dropped 0 bases and J dropped 1; count of bases not matched to a gene: 9. This CDR3 region has 18 residues. In germline, CDR1 is MNHNS, CDR2 SASEGT. CDR3: CASSEAVPGQGRNTEAFF. CDR3 nucleotide sequence: TGTGCCAGCAGTGAAGCAGTCCCGGGACAGGGAAGGAACACTGAAGCTTTCTTT.

This clone turned up a few times. J is TRBJ2-1 and V is TRBV10-1; D is unclear. Trimming cost V 0 bases and J 12 bases, with 12 bases left between them. CDR3 length equals 13 residues. The germline gives CDR1 WNHNN, CDR2 SYGVQD (reference sequence). The CDR3 loop is CASSESSNPGQFF. DNA of the CDR3: TGCGCCAGCAGTGAGTCGTCAAACCCGGGGCAGTTCTTC.

CDR3 region: CAISERGSSYNEQFF. For the CDR3, the DNA is TGTGCCATCAGCGAGCGGGGGAGCTCCTACAATGAGCAGTTCTTC. The chain carries TRBV10-3 and TRBJ2-1; 8 bases agree with TRBD2. Germline CDR1 ENHRY, CDR2 SYGVKD. The length of the CDR3 is 15 residues. V was clipped by 6 bases and J by 0 bases; unmatched bases: 4.

This clone was detected only once. V usage is TRBV28 and J usage is TRBJ2-3; 13 bases are a match to TRBD2. Germline values: CDR1 MDHEN, CDR2 SYDVKM. V lost 4 bases, J lost 4 bases, and 20 bases stayed unmatched. The CDR3 loop spans 21 amino acids. CDR3 bases: TGTGCCAGCAGTTACCCCGACAGGGGGACTAGCGGGATAAAGGGCGCAGATACGCAGTATTTT. Its translation: CASSYPDRGTSGIKGADTQYF.

This clone was seen only a few times. This chain joins TRBV10-1 and TRBJ2-5, with a possible D match to TRBD1 (5 bases). Germline V gene lookup returns CDR1 WNHNN and CDR2 SYGVQD (reference sequence). V lost 5 bases and J lost 1, with 11 bases in between. The CDR3 is made up of 14 amino acids. In nucleotides, the CDR3 is TGCGCCAGCAGTCCGGCAGGGCTCCAAGAGACCCAGTACTTC. Translated: CASSPAGLQETQYF.

The chain joins TRBV28 to TRBJ2-3; perhaps TRBD2 as D (5 bases). Per germline, CDR1 MDHEN and CDR2 SYDVKM. This CDR3 is built from 14 residues. V shed 7 bases and J shed 3 bases, with 14 bases lying between them. The CDR3 sequence is CASTLGRGTDTQYF. CDR3 DNA sequence: TGTGCCAGCACCTTAGGCCGCGGGACAGATACGCAGTATTTT.